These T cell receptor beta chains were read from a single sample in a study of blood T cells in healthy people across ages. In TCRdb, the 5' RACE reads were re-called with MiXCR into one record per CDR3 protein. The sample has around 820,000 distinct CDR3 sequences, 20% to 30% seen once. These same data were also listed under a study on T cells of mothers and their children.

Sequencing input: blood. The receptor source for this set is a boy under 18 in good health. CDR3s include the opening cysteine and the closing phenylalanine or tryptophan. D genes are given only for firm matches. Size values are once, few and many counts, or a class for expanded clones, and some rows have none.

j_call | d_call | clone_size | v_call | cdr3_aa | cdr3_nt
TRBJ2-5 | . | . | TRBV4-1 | CASSQYLAGYQETQYF | TGCGCCAGCAGCCAATACTTGGCTGGGTACCAAGAGACCCAGTACTTC
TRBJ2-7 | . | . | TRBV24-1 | CATSDPGRGSYEQYF | TGTGCCACCAGTGATCCGGGACGGGGATCCTACGAGCAGTACTTC
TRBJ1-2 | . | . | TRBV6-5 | CASSYKGGYTF | TGTGCCAGCAGTTACAAGGGGGGCTACACCTTC
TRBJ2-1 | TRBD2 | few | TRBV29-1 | CSVEGTSGRAVNEQFF | TGCAGCGTTGAAGGGACTAGCGGGAGGGCCGTGAATGAGCAGTTCTTC
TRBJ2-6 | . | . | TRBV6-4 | CASSDSGGDGANVLTF | TGTGCCAGCAGTGACTCGGGTGGGGATGGGGCCAACGTCCTGACTTTC
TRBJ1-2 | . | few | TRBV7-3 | CASSFRGRAGYGYTF | TGTGCCAGCAGCTTCAGGGGCCGCGCGGGCTATGGCTACACCTTC
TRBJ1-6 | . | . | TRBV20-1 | CSARERGSNYNSPLHF | TGCAGTGCTAGAGAACGAGGGAGCAACTATAATTCACCCCTCCACTTT
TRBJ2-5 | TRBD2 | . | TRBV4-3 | CASSQVMGLAVQETQYF | TGCGCCAGCAGCCAAGTAATGGGACTAGCGGTCCAAGAGACCCAGTACTTC
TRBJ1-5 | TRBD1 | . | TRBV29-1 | CSGGQGAGNQPQHF | TGCAGCGGGGGACAGGGGGCGGGCAATCAGCCCCAGCATTTT
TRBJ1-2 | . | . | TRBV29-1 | CSVKDTFIYGYTF | TGCAGCGTCAAGGACACGTTTATCTATGGCTACACCTTC
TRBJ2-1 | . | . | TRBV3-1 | CASSQDPPSYNEQFF | TGTGCCAGCAGCCAAGATCCCCCCTCCTACAATGAGCAGTTCTTC
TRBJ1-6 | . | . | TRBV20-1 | CSVLQGNSPLHF | TGCAGTGTACTACAGGGAAATTCACCCCTCCACTTT
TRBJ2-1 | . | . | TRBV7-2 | CASEKRVQYNEQFF | TGTGCCAGCGAAAAACGAGTCCAATACAATGAGCAGTTCTTC
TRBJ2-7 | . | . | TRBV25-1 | CASRSGFIYEQYF | TGTGCCAGCAGATCGGGGTTTATCTACGAGCAGTACTTC
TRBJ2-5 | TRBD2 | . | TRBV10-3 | CAIRLAGGEKTQYF | TGTGCCATCAGACTAGCGGGGGGGGAAAAGACCCAGTACTTC
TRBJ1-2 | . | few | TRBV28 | CASTLGGSYGYTF | TGTGCCAGCACCTTGGGAGGGTCTTATGGCTACACCTTC
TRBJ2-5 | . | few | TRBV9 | CASSFPPVETQYF | TGTGCCAGCAGTTTCCCCCCCGTGGAGACCCAGTACTTC
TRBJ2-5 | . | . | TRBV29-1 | CSAPQWGQRDGETQYF | TGCAGCGCCCCTCAGTGGGGACAAAGGGATGGAGAGACCCAGTACTTC
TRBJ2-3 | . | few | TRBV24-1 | CATSDLSPDTQYF | TGTGCCACCAGTGATTTGTCCCCTGATACGCAGTATTTT
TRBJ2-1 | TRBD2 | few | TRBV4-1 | CASSHTSVAYNEQFF | TGCGCCAGCAGCCATACTAGCGTAGCCTACAATGAGCAGTTCTTC
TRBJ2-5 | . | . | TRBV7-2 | CASSFETRETQYF | TGTGCCAGCAGCTTCGAAACTAGGGAGACCCAGTACTTC
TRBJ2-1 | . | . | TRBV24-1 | CATREGSYNEQFF | TGTGCCACCAGGGAGGGGAGTTACAATGAGCAGTTCTTC
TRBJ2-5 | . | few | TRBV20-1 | CSARQPGTSWETQYF | TGCAGTGCTAGACAGCCGGGTACTAGCTGGGAGACCCAGTACTTC
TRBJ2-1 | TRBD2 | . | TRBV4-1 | CASSQDLGLAGNEQFF | TGCGCCAGCAGCCAAGATCTTGGACTAGCGGGAAACGAGCAGTTCTTC
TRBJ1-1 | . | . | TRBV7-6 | CASSTMGPGNTEAFF | TGTGCCAGCAGCACAATGGGCCCGGGGAACACTGAAGCTTTCTTT
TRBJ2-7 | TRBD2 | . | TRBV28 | CASSELARAYEQYF | TGTGCCAGCAGCGAACTAGCGAGGGCCTACGAGCAGTACTTC
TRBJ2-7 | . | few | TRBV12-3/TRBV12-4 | CASSPGQLVYEQYF | TGTGCCAGCAGTCCAGGCCAACTAGTCTACGAGCAGTACTTC
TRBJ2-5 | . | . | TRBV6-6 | CASTTGGGVFETQYF | TGTGCCAGCACCACAGGTGGAGGGGTTTTCGAGACCCAGTACTTC
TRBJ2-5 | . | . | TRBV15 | CATSRDEYLGNQETQYF | TGTGCCACCAGCAGAGATGAATACCTGGGCAACCAAGAGACCCAGTACTTC
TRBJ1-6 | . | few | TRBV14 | CASSRELAGSPLHF | TGTGCCAGCAGCCGCGAACTAGCGGGTTCACCCCTCCACTTT
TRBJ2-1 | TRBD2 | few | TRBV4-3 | CASSATTSGAGLRGRDEQFF | TGCGCCAGCAGCGCGACGACTAGCGGGGCTGGGCTTCGGGGGCGGGATGAGCAGTTCTTC
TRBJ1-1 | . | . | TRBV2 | CASTVDMNTEAFF | TGTGCCAGCACGGTCGATATGAACACTGAAGCTTTCTTT
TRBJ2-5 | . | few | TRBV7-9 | CASSLGGVPNQETQYF | TGTGCCAGCAGCTTAGGGGGGGTGCCGAACCAAGAGACCCAGTACTTC
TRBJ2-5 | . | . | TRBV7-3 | CASSARVLSQQYF | TGTGCCAGCAGCGCGAGGGTCTTGAGCCAGCAGTACTTC
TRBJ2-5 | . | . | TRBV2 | CASSEGGIQETQYF | TGTGCCAGCAGTGAAGGGGGGATCCAAGAGACCCAGTACTTC
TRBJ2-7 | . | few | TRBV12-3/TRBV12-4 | CASSLRTSYEQYF | TGTGCCAGCAGTCTGAGGACATCTTACGAGCAGTACTTC
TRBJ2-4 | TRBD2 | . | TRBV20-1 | CSAKGPSGGSKNIQYF | TGCAGTGCTAAAGGTCCTAGCGGGGGGTCCAAAAACATTCAGTACTTC
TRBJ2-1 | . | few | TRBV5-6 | CASSFLAPEQFF | TGTGCCAGCAGCTTTCTGGCCCCGGAGCAGTTCTTC
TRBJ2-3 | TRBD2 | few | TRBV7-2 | CASSFAYGLGTSDTDTQYF | TGTGCCAGCAGCTTCGCGTACGGTTTGGGGACTAGCGACACAGATACGCAGTATTTT
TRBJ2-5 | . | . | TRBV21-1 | CASSTPKETQYF | TGTGCCAGCAGCACCCCTAAAGAGACCCAGTACTTC
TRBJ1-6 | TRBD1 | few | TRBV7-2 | CASSLAGTGLNSPLHF | TGTGCCAGCAGCTTAGCAGGGACAGGGCTTAATTCACCCCTCCACTTT
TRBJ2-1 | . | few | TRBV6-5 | CASSYSGGGSAYNEQFF | TGTGCCAGCAGTTATTCAGGGGGGGGGAGTGCCTACAATGAGCAGTTCTTC
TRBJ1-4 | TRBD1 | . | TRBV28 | CASSKYRGRVEKLFF | TGTGCCAGCAGCAAGTACAGGGGGCGGGTTGAAAAACTGTTTTTT
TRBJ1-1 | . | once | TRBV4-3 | CASSQDFMGTEAFF | TGCGCCAGCAGCCAAGATTTTATGGGCACTGAAGCTTTCTTT
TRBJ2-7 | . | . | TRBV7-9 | CASSLADTAYEQYF | TGTGCCAGCAGCTTAGCCGACACCGCCTACGAGCAGTACTTC
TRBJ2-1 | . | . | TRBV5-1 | CASSLGGADEQFF | TGCGCCAGCAGCTTGGGCGGGGCCGATGAGCAGTTCTTC
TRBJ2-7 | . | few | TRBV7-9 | CASSLNIYEQYF | TGTGCCAGCAGCTTAAACATTTACGAGCAGTACTTC
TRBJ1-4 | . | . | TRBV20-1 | CSASPSFGSEKLFF | TGCAGTGCTAGCCCCAGTTTCGGCAGTGAAAAACTGTTTTTT
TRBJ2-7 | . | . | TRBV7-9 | CASSLVTREQYF | TGTGCCAGCAGCTTAGTAACGAGGGAGCAGTACTTC
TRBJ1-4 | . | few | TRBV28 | CASRALNEKLFF | TGTGCCAGCAGGGCTCTTAATGAAAAACTGTTTTTT
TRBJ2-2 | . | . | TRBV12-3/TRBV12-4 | CASSARLNTGELFF | TGTGCCAGCAGTGCCCGACTCAACACCGGGGAGCTGTTTTTT
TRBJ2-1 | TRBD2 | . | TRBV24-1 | CATSDQTSGRPNNEQFF | TGTGCCACCAGTGATCAGACTAGCGGGAGACCGAACAATGAGCAGTTCTTC
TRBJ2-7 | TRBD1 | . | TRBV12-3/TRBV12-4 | CASSPTHGQGIYEQYF | TGTGCCAGCAGTCCCACCCACGGACAGGGTATCTACGAGCAGTACTTC
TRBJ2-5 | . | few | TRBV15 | CATSTRTEETQYF | TGTGCCACCAGCACCCGGACGGAAGAGACCCAGTACTTC
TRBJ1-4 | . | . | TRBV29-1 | CSVGTEPTNEKLFF | TGCAGCGTAGGGACGGAACCGACTAATGAAAAACTGTTTTTT
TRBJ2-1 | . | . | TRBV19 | CASSVTIHEQFF | TGTGCCAGTAGTGTTACGATCCATGAACAGTTCTTC